This T cell receptor (beta chain) was profiled in a study of T cells in Graves' hyperthyroidism and ophthalmopathy. This clonotype was recorded at least ten times. This CDR3 spans 14 amino acids. CDR1 is SEHNR and CDR2 is FQNEAQ in the germline V gene (reference sequence). V lost 2 bases to trimming and J lost 8 bases, with 15 bases between them. The TCR beta CDR3 regions underwent amplification using RNA transcripts as the source. Initially, a first-round RT-PCR of the TCR CDR3 employed the HTBI primer set. TCRdb itself ran the multiplex PCR reads through MiXCR, one entry per CDR3 protein. The sample consists of about half a million distinct CDR3 sequences, 15% to 20% of them appearing once.

Material for sequencing was blood. The TCR was taken from a woman aged 30 to 39 with Graves' ophthalmopathy. J is TRBJ1-2 and V is TRBV7-9; no clear D. CDR3 DNA sequence: TGTGCCAGCAGCTTACCGGACGGGGTTGGAGGCTACACCTTC. It is translated as CASSLPDGVGGYTF. The full variable domain, with the rest looked up from reference TRBV7-9 and TRBJ1-2, is DTGVSQNPRHKITKRGQNVTFRCDPISEHNRLYWYRQTLGQGPEFLTYFQNEAQLEKSRLLSDRFSAERPKGSFSTLEIQRTEQGDSAMYLCASSLPDGVGGYTFGSGTRLTVV.